This entry lists 19 T cell receptor beta chains sequenced from one sample in a study of blood T cell repertoires in COVID-19. Some clones are missing from TCRdb's copy, which holds only in-frame ones; the method was immunoSEQ multiplex PCR. The sample lists over 200,000 clones, more than 90% seen once, with roughly 2.7% in the top ten. The specimen was peripheral blood. These receptors all stem from a person in their late teens or twenties with COVID-19, enrolled during active disease.

V gene TRBV19 combines with J gene TRBJ2-3, with 9 bases identical to TRBD1. This CDR3 region has 15 residues. The germline gives CDR1 LNHDA, CDR2 SQIVND (reference sequence). V dropped 5 bases and J dropped 3; count of bases not matched to a gene: 6. This chain's CDR3 is CASSLGTGLTDTQYF. CDR3 nucleotide sequence: TGTGCCAGTAGTCTCGGGACAGGGTTGACAGATACGCAGTATTTT. Looking up the rest from reference TRBV19 and TRBJ2-3 gives the full variable domain: DGGITQSPKYLFRKEGQNVTLSCEQNLNHDAMYWYRQDPGQGLRLIYYSQIVNDFQKGDIAEGYSVSREKKESFPLTVTSAQKNPTAFYLCASSLGTGLTDTQYFGPGTRLTVL.

The J gene is TRBJ2-1, the V gene TRBV6-2 or TRBV6-3; 9 nucleotides align to TRBD1. V lost 4 bases and J lost 1; bases outside the gene matches: 2. CDR3 size: 15 residues. Germline V gene lookup returns CDR1 MNHEY and CDR2 SVGEGT. This CDR3 reads CASSSGTGSYNEQFF. For the CDR3, the DNA is TGTGCCAGCAGTTCCGGGACAGGGTCCTACAATGAGCAGTTCTTC.

This sequence joins TRBV19 and TRBJ1-1; TRBD1 is a possible D gene (5 bases). The CDR3 has 14 amino acids. V was clipped by 8 bases and J by 1 base, with 14 bases between them. CDR1 LNHDA and CDR2 SQIVND come from the germline V gene (reference sequence). This CDR3 is CASHWGGSNTEAFF. CDR3 DNA: TGTGCCAGTCATTGGGGGGGTTCGAACACTGAAGCTTTCTTT.

This clone came up many times. The chain joins TRBV6-5 to TRBJ2-2; TRBD2 aligns across 7 bases. Germline CDR1 reads MNHEY; CDR2 reads SVGAGI. V shed 8 bases and J 0 bases; nucleotides not matched to a gene: 6. The CDR3 contains 15 residues. This chain's CDR3 is CASGRDYTNTGELFF. CDR3 sequence (DNA): TGTGCCAGCGGCCGGGACTACACGAACACCGGGGAGCTGTTTTTT.

This chain links TRBV4-1 with TRBJ2-5, with TRBD2 matching 9 bases. The CDR3 runs 19 residues. Germline V gene sequence: CDR1 MGHRA, CDR2 YSYEKL. V shed 0 bases, J shed 1 base, and the junction held 12 bases outside the gene matches. In nucleotides, the CDR3 is TGCGCCAGCAGCCAAGATAAGGCGTCGCTAGCGGGATTCCAAGAGACCCAGTACTTC. Its protein is CASSQDKASLAGFQETQYF.

Only a few counts were recorded for this clone. This rearrangement joins TRBV6-2 or TRBV6-3 to TRBJ1-5; no clear D. The ends were cut back, 5 bases at V and 7 bases at J, with 9 bases in the middle. The V gene's germline CDR1 is MNHEY and CDR2 SVGEGT. The CDR3 is made up of 12 amino acids. The CDR3 sequence is CASSLRAQPQHF. The CDR3 nucleotides are TGTGCCAGCAGTCTGAGGGCCCAGCCCCAGCATTTT.

V usage is TRBV25-1 and J usage is TRBJ2-3; D is unresolved. The germline V and J ends were trimmed by 8 bases and 2 bases, with 17 bases remaining between them. The CDR3 covers 15 residues. Germline CDR1 MGHDK, CDR2 SYGVNS. The CDR3 region has the DNA TGTGCCAGCGGCGCGCGGATTGAAAACACAGATACGCAGTATTTT. It yields the protein CASGARIENTDTQYF.

The rearrangement uses TRBV7-9 and TRBJ1-3; unclear D gene. Germline CDR1 reads SEHNR; CDR2 reads FQNEAQ (reference sequence). The CDR3 spans 14 residues. Trimming shortened V by 2 bases and J by 4 bases, and 9 bases separated the two germline ends. In DNA, the CDR3 is TGTGCCAGCAGCTTAAAGGGAGCCGGAAACACCATATATTTT. Amino acids: CASSLKGAGNTIYF.

The chain recombines TRBV28 with TRBJ1-2; tentatively, D is TRBD1 (5 bases). Germline V gene sequence: CDR1 MDHEN, CDR2 SYDVKM. The CDR3 contains 14 residues. Trimming pared 6 bases from V and 5 bases from J, leaving 16 bases between. As DNA, the CDR3 is TGTGCCAGCAGCCTCGCCGGGGGATTATATGGCTACACCTTC. It yields the protein CASSLAGGLYGYTF.

J is TRBJ2-1 and V is TRBV5-1; 9 nucleotides align to TRBD2. V gave up 4 bases and J gave up 9 bases; unmatched junction bases: 14. Germline V lookup: CDR1 SGHRS, CDR2 YFSETQ. CDR3 length: 16 amino acids. The DNA for the CDR3 is TGCGCCAGCAGCCCTGTAGCGGGAGCCACCCGGGGTGAGCAGTTCTTC. The encoded protein is CASSPVAGATRGEQFF.

The V gene is TRBV4-3, the J gene TRBJ2-3; no clear D. With 1 base removed from V and 5 bases from J, the gap between germline ends came to 7 bases. From germline, CDR1 is LGHNA and CDR2 YSLEER. The CDR3 loop spans 13 amino acids. The DNA for the CDR3 is TGCGCCAGCAGCCAAGCCCTAGGAGATACGCAGTATTTT. It yields the protein CASSQALGDTQYF.

As DNA, the CDR3 is TGTGCCAGTATCCCTAGAGACGGGGACGAGCAGTACTTC. Translation: CASIPRDGDEQYF. The chain has TRBV19 and TRBJ2-7; tentative D call: TRBD2 (5 bases). The CDR3 loop spans 13 amino acids. The V and J ends lost 7 bases and 5 bases respectively, with 15 bases between them. Germline loops: CDR1 LNHDA, CDR2 SQIVND (reference sequence).

The V and J genes are TRBV5-6 and TRBJ1-1; 8 bases match TRBD1. Germline CDR1 SGHDT, CDR2 YYEEEE. Unmatched junction bases numbered 9, after V lost 0 bases and J lost 11 bases. There are 14 residues in the CDR3. As DNA, the CDR3 is TGTGCCAGCAGCTTGGGGGGGGACAGGCGGCTGGCTTTCTTT. Encoded protein: CASSLGGDRRLAFF.

This sequence joins TRBV28 and TRBJ2-5, with D maybe TRBD1 (6 bases). This CDR3 is 13 amino acids long. CDR1 MDHEN and CDR2 SYDVKM come from the germline V gene. V was cut by 1 base and J by 4 bases, with 7 bases left in between. The CDR3 DNA reads TGTGCCAGCAGTTTATCAGGGGCAGAGACCCAGTACTTC. Translating gives CASSLSGAETQYF.

The gene calls are TRBV29-1 and TRBJ1-3; D gene unclear. V was pared by 5 bases and J by 0 bases, with 11 bases between. This CDR3 region has 14 residues. Germline CDR1 SQVTM, CDR2 ANQGSEA. The CDR3 region has the DNA TGCAGCGTTTCAGGCGTTCACTCTGGAAACACCATATATTTT. Translation gives CSVSGVHSGNTIYF.

V gene TRBV4-1 combines with J gene TRBJ2-7; 9 bases map to TRBD1. Germline V gene sequence: CDR1 MGHRA, CDR2 YSYEKL. The CDR3 loop spans 15 amino acids. V dropped 4 bases and J dropped 1; count of bases not matched to a gene: 5. This CDR3 is CASSLSGQGSYEQYF. The CDR3 nucleotides read TGCGCCAGCAGCCTATCGGGACAGGGTTCCTACGAGCAGTACTTC.

This clone has only a few counts. This chain joins TRBV28 and TRBJ2-7; TRBD2 might be the D (7 bases). V was clipped by 8 bases and J by 1 base, with 15 bases between them. The CDR3 consists of 14 residues. CDR1 MDHEN and CDR2 SYDVKM come from the germline V gene. As DNA, the CDR3 is TGTGCCAGCGTCCCGGGGGGCGAGTCCTACGAGCAGTACTTC. Encoded protein: CASVPGGESYEQYF.

The rearrangement uses TRBV14 and TRBJ2-3; the D gene is possibly TRBD2 (6 bases). CDR1 is SGHDN, CDR2 FVKESK, per germline. The V end lost 4 bases, the J end lost 2 bases, and 16 bases lay between the germline ends. This CDR3 spans 16 amino acids. The DNA of the CDR3 is TGTGCCAGCAGCCCAACCGGGAGACTTTACACAGATACGCAGTATTTT. As protein: CASSPTGRLYTDTQYF.

The V call is TRBV5-6, the J call TRBJ2-7; D is possibly TRBD1 (5 bases). Germline V gene lookup returns CDR1 SGHDT and CDR2 YYEEEE. The CDR3 has 14 amino acids. V lost 4 bases and J lost 0, with 11 bases in between. CDR3 sequence: CASSHRHLSYEQYF. CDR3 sequence (DNA): TGTGCCAGCAGCCACAGGCACCTCTCCTACGAGCAGTACTTC.